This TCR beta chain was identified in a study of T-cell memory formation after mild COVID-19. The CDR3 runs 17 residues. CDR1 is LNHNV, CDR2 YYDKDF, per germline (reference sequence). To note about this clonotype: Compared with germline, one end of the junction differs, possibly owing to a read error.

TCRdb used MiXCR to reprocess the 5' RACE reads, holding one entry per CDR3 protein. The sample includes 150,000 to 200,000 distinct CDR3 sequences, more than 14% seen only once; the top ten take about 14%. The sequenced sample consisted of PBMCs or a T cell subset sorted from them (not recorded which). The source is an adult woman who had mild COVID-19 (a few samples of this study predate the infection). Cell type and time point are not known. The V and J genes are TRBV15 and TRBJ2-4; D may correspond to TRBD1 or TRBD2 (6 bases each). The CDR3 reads CATSRVEGQLPGGIKYF. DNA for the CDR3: TGTGCCACCAGCAGAGTAGAGGGGCAGCTTCCCGGGGGCATTAAGTACTTC.